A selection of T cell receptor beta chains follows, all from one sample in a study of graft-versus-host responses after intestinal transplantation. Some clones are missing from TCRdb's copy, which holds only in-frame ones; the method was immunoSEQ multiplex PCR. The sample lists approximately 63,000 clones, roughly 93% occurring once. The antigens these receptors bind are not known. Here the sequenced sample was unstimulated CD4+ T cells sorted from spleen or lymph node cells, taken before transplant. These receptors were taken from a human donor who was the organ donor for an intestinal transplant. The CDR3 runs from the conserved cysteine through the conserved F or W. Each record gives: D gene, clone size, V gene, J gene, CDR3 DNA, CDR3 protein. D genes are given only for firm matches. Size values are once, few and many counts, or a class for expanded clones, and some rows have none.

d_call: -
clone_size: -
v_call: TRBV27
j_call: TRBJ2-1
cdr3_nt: TGTGCCAGCAGTTTCCGAGGGGACACCGCCTCCTACAATGAGCAGTTCTTC
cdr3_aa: CASSFRGDTASYNEQFF

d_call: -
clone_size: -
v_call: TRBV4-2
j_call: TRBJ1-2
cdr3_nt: TGTGCCAGCAGCATTCCGGACAGTCAAGGCTACACCTTC
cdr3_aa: CASSIPDSQGYTF

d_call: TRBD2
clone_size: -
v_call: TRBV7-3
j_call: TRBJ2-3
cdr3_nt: TGTGCCAGCAGCTTAGGACTAGCGGGGGGAGATGAAAAAGATACGCAGTATTTT
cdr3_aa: CASSLGLAGGDEKDTQYF

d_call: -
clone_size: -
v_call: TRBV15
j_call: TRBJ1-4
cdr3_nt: TGTGCCACCAGCAGAGGAGCAGGGGCAACTAATGAAAAACTGTTTTTT
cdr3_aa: CATSRGAGATNEKLFF

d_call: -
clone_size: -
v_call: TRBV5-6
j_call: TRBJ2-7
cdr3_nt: TGTGCCAGCAGCTCCCGGTACGAGCAGTACTTC
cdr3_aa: CASSSRYEQYF

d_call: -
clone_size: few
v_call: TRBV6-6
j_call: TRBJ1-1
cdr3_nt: TGTGCCAGCAGTTCCGCCGGGACACAGAACACTGAAGCTTTCTTT
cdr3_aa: CASSSAGTQNTEAFF

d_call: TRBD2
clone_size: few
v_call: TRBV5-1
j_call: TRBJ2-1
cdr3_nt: TGCGCCAGCAGCTTGGGACTAGCGGGGAATGAGCAGTTCTTC
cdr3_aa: CASSLGLAGNEQFF

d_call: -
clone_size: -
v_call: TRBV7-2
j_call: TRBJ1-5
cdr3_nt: TGTGCCAGCAGCTTAGCAACAGGGCTAGGGAAGGGTCAGCCCCAGCATTTT
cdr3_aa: CASSLATGLGKGQPQHF

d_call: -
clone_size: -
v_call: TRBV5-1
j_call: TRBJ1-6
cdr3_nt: TGCGCCAGCAGCTTGGTGGGCGCCAATTCACCCCTCCACTTT
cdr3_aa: CASSLVGANSPLHF

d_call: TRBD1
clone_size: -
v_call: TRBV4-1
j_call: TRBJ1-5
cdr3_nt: TGCGCCAGCAGCCAAGGACAGGGGAATCAGCCCCAGCATTTT
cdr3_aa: CASSQGQGNQPQHF

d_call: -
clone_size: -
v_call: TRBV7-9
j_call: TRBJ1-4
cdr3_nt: TGTGCCAGCAGCTTATTGGGTGAAAAACTGTTTTTT
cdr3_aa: CASSLLGEKLFF

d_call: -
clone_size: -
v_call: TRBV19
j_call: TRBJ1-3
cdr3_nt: TGTGCCAGTATAAGAGGGAGAAACACCATATATTTT
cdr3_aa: CASIRGRNTIYF

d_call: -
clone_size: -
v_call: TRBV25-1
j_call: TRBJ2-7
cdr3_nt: TGTGCCAGCAGTGAAAGTTTTGGTCTTGACGCATCCTACGAGCAGTACTTC
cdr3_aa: CASSESFGLDASYEQYF

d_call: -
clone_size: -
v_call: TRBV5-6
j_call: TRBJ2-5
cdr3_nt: TGTGCCAGCAGCTTGGGTATCCCAGGGACGGAGACCCAGTACTTC
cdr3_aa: CASSLGIPGTETQYF

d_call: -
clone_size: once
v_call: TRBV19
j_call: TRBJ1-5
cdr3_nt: TGTGCCAGTAGTATCAGGGGAGGCAATCAGCCCCAGCATTTT
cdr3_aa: CASSIRGGNQPQHF

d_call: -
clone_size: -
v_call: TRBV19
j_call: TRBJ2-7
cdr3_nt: TGTGCCTTCAAGACAGAGCAGTACTTC
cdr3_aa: CAFKTEQYF

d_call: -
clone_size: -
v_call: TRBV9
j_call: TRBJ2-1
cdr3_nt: TGTGCCAGCAGCGTAAAAGGTATCGGTAGTGAGCAGTTCTTC
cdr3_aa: CASSVKGIGSEQFF

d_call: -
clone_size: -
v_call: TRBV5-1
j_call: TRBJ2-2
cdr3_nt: TGCGCCAGCAGCTTGTCCCGCCTCCTAGCTGCCGGGGAGCTGTTTTTT
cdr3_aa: CASSLSRLLAAGELFF

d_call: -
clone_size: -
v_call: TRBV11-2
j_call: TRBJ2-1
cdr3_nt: TGTGCCAGCAGCCCCAGAAGGCTCTCCAATGAGCAGTTCTTC
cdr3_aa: CASSPRRLSNEQFF

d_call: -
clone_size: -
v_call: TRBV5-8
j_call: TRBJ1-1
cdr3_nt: TGTGCCGGATTATACCAACAGGTGAACACTGAAGCTTTCTTT
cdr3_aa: CAGLYQQVNTEAFF

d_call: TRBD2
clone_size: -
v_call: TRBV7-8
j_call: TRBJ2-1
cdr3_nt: TGTGCCAGCAGCTTCTATGGCGGGGGTAACAATGAGCAGTTCTTC
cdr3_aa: CASSFYGGGNNEQFF

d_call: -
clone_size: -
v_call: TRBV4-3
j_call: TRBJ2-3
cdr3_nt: TGCGCCAGCAGCCAAAGGCCAGAGACAGATACGCAGTATTTT
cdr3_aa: CASSQRPETDTQYF

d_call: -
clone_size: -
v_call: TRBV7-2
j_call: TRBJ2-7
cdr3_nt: TGTGCCAGCAGCCGACCGACAGGTTACTCCTACGAGCAGTACTTC
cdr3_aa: CASSRPTGYSYEQYF

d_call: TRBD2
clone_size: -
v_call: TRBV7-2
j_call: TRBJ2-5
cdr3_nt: TGTGCCAGCAGCGTTATGGCTAGCGGCCAAGAGACCCAGTACTTC
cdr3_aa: CASSVMASGQETQYF

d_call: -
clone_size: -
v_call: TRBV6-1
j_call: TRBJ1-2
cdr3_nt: TGTGCCAGCAGTTATGGAGGGGAGGGCTATGGCTACACCTTC
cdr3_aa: CASSYGGEGYGYTF

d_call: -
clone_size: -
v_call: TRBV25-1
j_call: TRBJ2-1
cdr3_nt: TGTGCCAGCAGTGAACCGGACAGCTACAATGAGCAGTTCTTC
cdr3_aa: CASSEPDSYNEQFF

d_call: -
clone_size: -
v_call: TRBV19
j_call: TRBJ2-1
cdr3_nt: TGTGCCAGTACCCACTTAGGGTGGCGGGGAGACAATGAGCAGTTCTTC
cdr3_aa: CASTHLGWRGDNEQFF

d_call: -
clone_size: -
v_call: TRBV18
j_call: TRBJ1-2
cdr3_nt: TGTGCCAGCTCCCCGTGGGGGCTTATTGAGGGCTACACCTTC
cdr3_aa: CASSPWGLIEGYTF

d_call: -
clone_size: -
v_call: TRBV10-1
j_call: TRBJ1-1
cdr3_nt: TGCGCCAGCAGAAAAGGGTACCCTGAAGCTTTCTTT
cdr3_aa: CASRKGYPEAFF

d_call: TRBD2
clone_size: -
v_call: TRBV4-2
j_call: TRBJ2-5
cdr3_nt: TGTGCCAGCAGCCAAGAGAGCGGGGGCCCACAAGAGACCCAGTACTTC
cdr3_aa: CASSQESGGPQETQYF

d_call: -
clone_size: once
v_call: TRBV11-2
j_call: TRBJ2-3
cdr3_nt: TGTGCCAGCAGCTTGGGCACAGATACGCAGTATTTT
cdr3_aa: CASSLGTDTQYF

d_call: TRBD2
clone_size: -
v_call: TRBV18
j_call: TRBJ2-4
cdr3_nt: TGTGCCAGCTCACCAAGCGGGGGGCTAGCCAAAAACATTCAGTACTTC
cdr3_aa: CASSPSGGLAKNIQYF

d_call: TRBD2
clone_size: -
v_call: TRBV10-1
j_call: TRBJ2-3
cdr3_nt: TGCGCCAGCAGTGTGCCCCCGGGGGGTTCTCGACCCACAGATACGCAGTATTTT
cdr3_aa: CASSVPPGGSRPTDTQYF

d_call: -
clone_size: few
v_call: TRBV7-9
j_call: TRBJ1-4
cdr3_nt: TGTGCCAGCTCAGGGTCTAATGAAAAACTGTTTTTT
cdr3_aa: CASSGSNEKLFF

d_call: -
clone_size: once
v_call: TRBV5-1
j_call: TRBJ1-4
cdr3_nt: TGCGCCAGCAGCTTCGGCGGGGGTAATGAAAAACTGTTTTTT
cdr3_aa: CASSFGGGNEKLFF

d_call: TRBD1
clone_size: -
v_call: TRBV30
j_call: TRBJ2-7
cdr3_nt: TGTGCCTGGAACCATAAAAAGGGACAGGGGAACTACGAGCAGTACTTC
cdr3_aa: CAWNHKKGQGNYEQYF

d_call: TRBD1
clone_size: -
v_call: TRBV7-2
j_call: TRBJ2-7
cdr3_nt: TGTGCCAGCAGCTTAGCGGGGGACAGGGCGGTCAACGAGCAGTACTTC
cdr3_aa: CASSLAGDRAVNEQYF

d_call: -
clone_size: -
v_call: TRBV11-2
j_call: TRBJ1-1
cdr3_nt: TGTGCCAGCAGCTTAATCGGGCGGATGAACACTGAAGCTTTCTTT
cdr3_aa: CASSLIGRMNTEAFF

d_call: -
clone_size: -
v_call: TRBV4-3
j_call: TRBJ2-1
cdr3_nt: TGCGCCAGCAAGGGGACCGCGATCGGCAATGAGCAGTTCTTC
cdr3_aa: CASKGTAIGNEQFF